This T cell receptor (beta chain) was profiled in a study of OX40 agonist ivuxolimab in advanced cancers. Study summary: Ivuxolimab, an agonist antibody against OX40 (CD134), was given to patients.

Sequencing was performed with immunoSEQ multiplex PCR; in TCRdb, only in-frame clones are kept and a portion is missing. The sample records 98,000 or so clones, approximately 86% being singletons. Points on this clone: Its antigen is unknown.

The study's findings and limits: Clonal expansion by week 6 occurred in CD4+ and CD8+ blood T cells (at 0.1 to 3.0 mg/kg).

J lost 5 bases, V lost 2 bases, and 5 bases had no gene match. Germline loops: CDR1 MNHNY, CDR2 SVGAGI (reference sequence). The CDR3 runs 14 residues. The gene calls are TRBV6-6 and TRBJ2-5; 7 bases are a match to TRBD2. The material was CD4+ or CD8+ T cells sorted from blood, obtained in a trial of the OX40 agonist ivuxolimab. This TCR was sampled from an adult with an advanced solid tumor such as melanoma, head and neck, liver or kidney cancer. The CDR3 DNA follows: TGTGCCAGCAGTTACCTCCGGGGGGTGGAGACCCAGTACTTC. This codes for CASSYLRGVETQYF.